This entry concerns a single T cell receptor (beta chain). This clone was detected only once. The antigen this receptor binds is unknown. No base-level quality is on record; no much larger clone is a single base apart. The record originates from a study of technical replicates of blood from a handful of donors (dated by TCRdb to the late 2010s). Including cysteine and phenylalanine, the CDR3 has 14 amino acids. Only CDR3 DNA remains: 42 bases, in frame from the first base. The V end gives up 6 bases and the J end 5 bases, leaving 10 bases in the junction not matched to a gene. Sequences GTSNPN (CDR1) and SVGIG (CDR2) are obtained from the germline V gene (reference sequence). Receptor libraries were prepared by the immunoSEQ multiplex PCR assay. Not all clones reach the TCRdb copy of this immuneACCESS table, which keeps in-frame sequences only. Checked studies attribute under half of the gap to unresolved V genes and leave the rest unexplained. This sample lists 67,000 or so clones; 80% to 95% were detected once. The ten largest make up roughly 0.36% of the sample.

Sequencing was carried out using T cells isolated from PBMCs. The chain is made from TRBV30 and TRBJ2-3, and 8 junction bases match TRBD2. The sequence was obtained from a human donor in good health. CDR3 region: CACLWAAGVDTQYF. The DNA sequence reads TGTGCCTGCCTCTGGGCAGCGGGAGTAGATACGCAGTATTTT.